These 15 T cell receptor beta chains were all obtained from the same sample, sequenced in a study of blood T cell repertoires in COVID-19 (dated by TCRdb to 2018 to 2020). Library prep was done by the immunoSEQ multiplex PCR assay. TCRdb retrieved this table from immuneACCESS and kept in-frame rearrangements only. Not all clones are present; in checked studies, unresolved V genes account for under half, and no reason is known for the remainder. The sample table shows roughly 240,000 clones, and roughly 82% are seen once. The ten largest clones represent approximately 2% of the sample. The material sequenced was PBMCs or T cells enriched from blood (not recorded which). Every receptor here comes from a woman between 50 and 59 years old who had recovered from COVID-19.

This chain's CDR3 is CASSLGDNGDTEAFF. The CDR3 nucleotides read TGCGCCAGCAGCTTGGGGGACAACGGCGACACTGAAGCTTTCTTT. V and J are TRBV5-1 and TRBJ1-1; D might be TRBD1 (6 bases). The CDR3 length is 15 residues. Per germline, CDR1 SGHRS and CDR2 YFSETQ. Trimming cost V 0 bases and J 3 bases, with 12 bases left between them.

V gene TRBV19 combines with J gene TRBJ1-6; 8 bases are shared with TRBD1. Trimming at V came to 6 bases and at J to 5 bases, leaving 0 bases not matched to a gene. The CDR3 sequence is 13 residues long. Germline V gives CDR1 LNHDA, CDR2 SQIVND (reference sequence). In nucleotides, the CDR3 is TGTGCCAGTAGGGGACAGGATAATTCACCCCTCCACTTT. Translation gives CASRGQDNSPLHF.

This clone was detected a few times. The chain carries TRBV11-3 and TRBJ2-3, with TRBD2 identical over 10 bases. J gave up 1 base and V 5 bases, and 3 bases lay outside the gene matches. The CDR3 is made up of 15 amino acids. Looked up from germline, CDR1 is SGHNT and CDR2 is YENEEA. CDR3 sequence reads: CASSPTSGGTDTQYF. The DNA of the CDR3 is TGTGCCAGCAGCCCCACTAGCGGGGGCACAGATACGCAGTATTTT.

The gene calls are TRBV2 and TRBJ1-2; the match to TRBD1 covers 7 bases. CDR1 SNHLY and CDR2 FYNNEI come from the germline V gene. This CDR3 contains 16 residues. V was pared by 3 bases and J by 5 bases, with 12 bases of the junction left unmatched. CDR3: CASSDPRDRFFYGYTF. The CDR3 DNA is TGTGCCAGCAGTGACCCCCGGGACAGATTTTTTTATGGCTACACCTTC. The full variable domain, completed using reference TRBV2 and TRBJ1-2, is EPEVTQTPSHQVTQMGQEVILRCVPISNHLYFYWYRQILGQKVEFLVSFYNNEISEKSEIFDDQFSVERPDGSNFTLKIRSTKLEDSAMYFCASSDPRDRFFYGYTFGSGTRLTVV.

J is TRBJ2-3 and V is TRBV29-1; 10 bases align to TRBD2. Trimming removed 8 bases from V and 9 bases from J; junction bases left unmatched: 5. The length of the CDR3 is 11 residues. Germline lookup yields CDR1 SQVTM and CDR2 ANQGSEA. The CDR3 protein is CSTKAGGTQYF. The CDR3 DNA reads as TGCAGCACCAAAGCGGGAGGGACGCAGTATTTT.

The rearrangement joins TRBV28 to TRBJ1-6; tentatively, D is TRBD1 (6 bases). This CDR3 comprises 14 residues. Germline V gene lookup returns CDR1 MDHEN and CDR2 SYDVKM. V lost 5 bases, J lost 4 bases, and 9 bases lay in between. The CDR3 region has the DNA TGTGCCAGCAGTCAGACAGGTTATAATTCACCCCTCCACTTT. Its translation: CASSQTGYNSPLHF.

V is TRBV18 and J is TRBJ2-6; possible D gene TRBD1, 5 bases. Germline V lookup: CDR1 KGHSH, CDR2 LQKENI. V lost 3 bases to trimming and J lost 3 bases, with 12 bases between them. The length of the CDR3 is 16 residues. The chain's CDR3 is CASSPGLDGGANVLTF. Here the CDR3 DNA reads TGTGCCAGCTCACCGGGGCTGGATGGTGGGGCCAACGTCCTGACTTTC.

The chain combines TRBV25-1 with TRBJ1-2, with no clear D. The CDR3 is made up of 13 amino acids. CDR1 and CDR2 (germline): MGHDK, SYGVNS. V was shortened by 3 bases and J by 3 bases, with 8 bases between the two germline ends. This chain's CDR3 is CASSDEVYYGYTF. The CDR3 DNA sequence: TGTGCCAGCAGTGATGAGGTTTACTATGGCTACACCTTC.

The V and J genes are TRBV6-5 and TRBJ1-2, with 7 bases aligning to TRBD1. CDR1 is MNHEY, CDR2 SVGAGI, per germline. V lost 4 bases and J lost 5; bases outside the gene matches: 7. The CDR3 extends over 14 amino acids. The CDR3 loop reads CASSSTDRVYGYTF. CDR3 bases: TGTGCCAGCAGTTCCACCGACAGGGTTTATGGCTACACCTTC.

The chain uses TRBV18 and TRBJ2-7; 9 positions agree with TRBD1. With V trimmed by 0 bases and J by 1 base, 7 bases remained unmatched. This CDR3 comprises 17 residues. CDR1 and CDR2 from the germline V gene are KGHSH and LQKENI. CDR3 amino acids: CASSPPAGQGYSYEQYF. Here the CDR3 DNA reads TGTGCCAGCTCACCACCGGCGGGACAGGGATATTCCTACGAGCAGTACTTC.

The chain links TRBV3-1 (or the pseudogene TRBV3-2) to TRBJ1-1; D might be TRBD1 (6 bases). Trimming took 1 base from V and 5 from J, leaving 14 bases between them. This CDR3 is built from 15 residues. The germline V gene encodes CDR1 LGHDT and CDR2 YNNKEL (reference sequence). The DNA of the CDR3 is TGTGCCAGCAGCCAAGGATCAGGGGAGTGGACTGAAGCTTTCTTT. Encoded protein: CASSQGSGEWTEAFF.

The table lists this clone with many counts. The chain couples TRBV6-1 to TRBJ1-2, with 9 bases matching TRBD1. The CDR3 is 16 residues long. Losses at the gene ends were 0 bases for V and 4 bases for J; bases not matched to a gene: 6. The germline V gene has CDR1 MNHNS and CDR2 SASEGT. The CDR3 loop is CASSEALQGAGYGYTF. In DNA form, the CDR3 reads TGTGCCAGCAGTGAAGCGCTACAGGGGGCTGGCTATGGCTACACCTTC.

This clone showed up just a few times. The V call is TRBV7-3, the J call TRBJ2-1; 9 nucleotides align to TRBD2. The CDR3 has 18 amino acids. V gave up 1 base and J gave up 7 bases; unmatched junction bases: 14. The germline gives CDR1 SGHTA, CDR2 FQGTGA. The CDR3 loop is CASSLIAGGPGLGNEQFF. CDR3 coding DNA: TGTGCCAGCAGCTTAATTGCGGGAGGGCCAGGGTTAGGTAATGAGCAGTTCTTC.

The chain carries TRBV6-6 and TRBJ1-2, with TRBD1 identical over 7 bases. J was trimmed by 4 bases and V by 6 bases; bases with no gene match: 11. Per germline, CDR1 MNHNY and CDR2 SVGAGI (reference sequence). This CDR3 contains 15 residues. Written as DNA, the CDR3 is TGTGCCAGCAGCAACCCCGGGACAGTGAGCTATGGCTACACCTTC. It is translated as CASSNPGTVSYGYTF.

This rearrangement joins TRBV7-2 to TRBJ1-2; D gene uncertain. The CDR3 is 15 amino acids. Between the trimmed V and J ends, which lost 2 bases and 4 bases, there was a span of 14 bases. CDR1 and CDR2 from the germline V gene are SGHTA and FQGNSA. CDR3 DNA: TGTGCCAGCAGCTTACCACCTGTTCACTTCTATGGCTACACCTTC. Translated: CASSLPPVHFYGYTF.